This TCR beta chain was sequenced in a study of brain metastases from non-small cell lung cancer (dated by TCRdb to between 2018 and 2020). Concerning the study at large: The study profiled the immune microenvironment of paired resected primary tumors and brain metastases taken from patients with non-small-cell lung cancer.

The germline V gene specifies SGHRS as CDR1 and YFSETQ as CDR2. From its cysteine to its phenylalanine, the CDR3 spans 14 amino acids. Of all the DNA, just the CDR3 is kept, 42 bases in frame from base 1. V gives up 1 base and J gives up 2 bases, and the segment between their germline ends measures 10 bases. Comment on this clone: It lacks a known antigen. Base qualities are missing; no much larger clone stands one base away.

Results and caveats for the whole study, not just this receptor: Compared with the matched primary tumors, around 58% of brain metastases appeared to show expanded T-cell clones. Paired brain metastases and primary tumors largely shared TCR repertoires, although T-cell densities in the metastases were sparse. T-cell infiltration was lower in brain metastases than in primary tumors (P < 0.001).

The library was made by the immunoSEQ multiplex PCR assay. Alongside a 770-gene immune expression panel, the team sequenced the T-cell receptor beta chain repertoire. TCRdb provides this immuneACCESS table in a form limited to in-frame rearrangements. Some clones are lacking; in checked studies, under half of them reflect an unresolved V gene, and why the rest are absent is not known. The sample table holds some 3,000 clones, of which 70% to 90% were seen once. The ten largest account for 9% to 10% of the sample. The cohort comprised 39 patients with surgically resected non-small-cell lung cancer who had both primary tumor and brain metastasis specimens. Archival formalin-fixed, paraffin-embedded tissues were used as the tumor specimens.

The clonotype was recovered from a donor at least 40 years old with non-small cell lung cancer. The chain uses TRBV5-1 and TRBJ2-7, with the D gene too uncertain to name. Input material: tissue from a brain metastasis. Per the publication, the cell subset or site label means: resected brain metastasis paired with primary lung tumor. For the CDR3, the sequence is CASSLIVNPYEQYF. The DNA reads TGCGCCAGCAGCTTGATAGTGAATCCCTACGAGCAGTACTTC.